This note documents a single T cell receptor (beta chain) sequence. Its antigen is still unknown. Both 60 Vbeta primers and 13 Jbeta primers went into the PCR. Method: immunoSEQ multiplex PCR; TCRdb's copy keeps in-frame clones and lacks some. In all, the sample yields 140,000 to 150,000 clones. This CDR3 spans 15 amino acids. Trimming stripped 1 base from V and 4 bases from J, with 10 bases between. Germline V gives CDR1 MGHDK, CDR2 SYGVNS. The sample comes from a study of cytomegalovirus exposure and HLA in healthy donors. Study context: In a previous analysis, 110 million or so unique TCR beta sequences were found from 170 million or so T cells. Study-level results: In an earlier analysis, in around 590 donors, most V segments appeared productive either ~87% or ~30% of the time. In presence/absence analyses, roughly uniform sequencing depth across donors was assumed. The study had only CMV serostatus as immune exposure information.

The rearrangement joins TRBV25-1 to TRBJ1-4; D is unclear. Sequenced: PBMCs. This clonotype was obtained from a male donor in good health and CMV-seronegative. CDR3 nucleotide sequence: TGTGCCAGCAGTGAATTGAGAAAGAGTAATGAAAAACTGTTTTTT. This sequence encodes CASSELRKSNEKLFF.